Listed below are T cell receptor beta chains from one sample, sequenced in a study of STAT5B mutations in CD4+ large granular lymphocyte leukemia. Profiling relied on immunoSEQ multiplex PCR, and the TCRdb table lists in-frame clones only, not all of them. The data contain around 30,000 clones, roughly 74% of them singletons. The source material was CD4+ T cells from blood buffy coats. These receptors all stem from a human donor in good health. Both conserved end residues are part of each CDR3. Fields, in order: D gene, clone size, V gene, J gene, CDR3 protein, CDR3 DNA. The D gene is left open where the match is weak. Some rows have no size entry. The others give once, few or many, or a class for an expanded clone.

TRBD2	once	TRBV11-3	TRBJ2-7	CASSPRLAYTYEQYF	TGTGCCAGCAGCCCCAGACTAGCGTATACCTACGAGCAGTACTTC
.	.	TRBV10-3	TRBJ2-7	CAISDAWVAGRPYEQYF	TGTGCCATCAGTGACGCCTGGGTGGCGGGAAGGCCCTACGAGCAGTACTTC
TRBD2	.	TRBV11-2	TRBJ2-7	CASSSLRGGGSEQYF	TGTGCCAGCAGCTCTCTCCGCGGGGGGGGATCTGAGCAGTACTTC
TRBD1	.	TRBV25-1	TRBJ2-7	CASSEYHRGSEQYF	TGTGCCAGCAGTGAATATCACAGGGGATCCGAGCAGTACTTC
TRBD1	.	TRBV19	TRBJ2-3	CASSIKGALVGSDTQYF	TGTGCCAGTAGTATTAAGGGGGCGCTAGTTGGGTCAGATACGCAGTATTTT
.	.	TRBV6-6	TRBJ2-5	CASRMDSWETQYF	TGTGCCAGCAGGATGGACAGCTGGGAGACCCAGTACTTC
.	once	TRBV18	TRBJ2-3	CASSPISGDVDTQYF	TGTGCCAGCTCACCAATCTCGGGAGATGTAGATACGCAGTATTTT
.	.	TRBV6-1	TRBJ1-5	CASSASRGTNQPQHF	TGTGCCAGCAGTGCCTCCCGAGGGACCAATCAGCCCCAGCATTTT
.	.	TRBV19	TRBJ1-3	CASRIGGGGNTIYF	TGTGCCAGTAGAATAGGAGGGGGAGGAAACACCATATATTTT
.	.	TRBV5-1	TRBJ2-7	CASSSGRPGSYEQYF	TGCGCCAGCAGTTCGGGTCGTCCAGGGTCCTACGAGCAGTACTTC
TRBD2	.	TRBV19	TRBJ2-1	CASSIGALAGNEQFF	TGTGCCAGTAGTATAGGGGCTTTAGCGGGCAATGAGCAGTTCTTC
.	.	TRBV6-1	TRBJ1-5	CASSEQPANQPQHF	TGTGCCAGCAGTGAGCAACCAGCTAATCAGCCCCAGCATTTT
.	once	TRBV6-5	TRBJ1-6	CASRPQGIESPLHF	TGTGCCAGCAGGCCACAGGGAATTGAGTCACCCCTCCACTTT
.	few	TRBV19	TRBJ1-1	CASSIHGNTEAFF	TGTGCCAGTAGTATACACGGGAACACTGAAGCTTTCTTT
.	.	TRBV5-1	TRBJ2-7	CASSSPGPSDEQYF	TGCGCCAGCAGCTCCCCGGGTCCCTCGGACGAGCAGTACTTC
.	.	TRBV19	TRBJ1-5	CASSMRMVDQPQHF	TGTGCCAGTAGTATGCGAATGGTTGATCAGCCCCAGCATTTT
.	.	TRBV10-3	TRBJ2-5	CAIRTGTQPQETQYF	TGTGCCATCAGGACCGGGACACAACCCCAAGAGACCCAGTACTTC
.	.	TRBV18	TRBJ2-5	CASSRMVQETQYF	TGTGCCAGCTCAAGGATGGTCCAAGAGACCCAGTACTTC
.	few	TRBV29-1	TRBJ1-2	CSVEGSTGSSYTF	TGCAGCGTTGAAGGGTCGACAGGATCCAGCTACACCTTC
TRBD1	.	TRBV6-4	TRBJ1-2	CASSDSRDRGGYGYTF	TGTGCCAGCAGTGACTCCCGGGACAGGGGAGGCTATGGCTACACCTTC
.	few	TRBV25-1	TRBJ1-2	CASSGRYGYTF	TGTGCCAGCAGTGGGCGATATGGCTACACCTTC
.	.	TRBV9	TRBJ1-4	CASSAGHARNEKLFF	TGTGCCAGCAGCGCGGGACACGCGAGGAATGAAAAACTGTTTTTT
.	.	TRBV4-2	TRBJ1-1	CASSQDNANTEAFF	TGTGCCAGCAGCCAAGATAATGCGAACACTGAAGCTTTCTTT
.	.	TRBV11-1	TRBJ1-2	CASSLTADYYGYTF	TGTGCCAGCAGCTTAACGGCGGATTACTATGGCTACACCTTC
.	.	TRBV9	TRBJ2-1	CASSAQTDNEQFF	TGTGCCAGCAGCGCCCAGACCGACAATGAGCAGTTCTTC
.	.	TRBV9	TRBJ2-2	CASSVNTGELFF	TGTGCCAGCAGCGTGAACACCGGGGAGCTGTTTTTT